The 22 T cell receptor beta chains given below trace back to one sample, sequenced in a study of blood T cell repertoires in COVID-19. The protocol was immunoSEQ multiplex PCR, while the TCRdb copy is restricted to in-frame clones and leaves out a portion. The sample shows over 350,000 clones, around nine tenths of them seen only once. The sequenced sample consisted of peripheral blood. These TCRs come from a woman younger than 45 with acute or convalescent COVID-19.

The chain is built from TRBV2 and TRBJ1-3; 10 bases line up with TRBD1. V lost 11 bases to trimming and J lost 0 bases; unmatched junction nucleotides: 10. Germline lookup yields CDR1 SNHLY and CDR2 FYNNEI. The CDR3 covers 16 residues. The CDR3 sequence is CAADRGLEGSGNTIYF. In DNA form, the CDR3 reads TGTGCCGCCGACAGGGGGCTGGAGGGCTCTGGAAACACCATATATTTT.

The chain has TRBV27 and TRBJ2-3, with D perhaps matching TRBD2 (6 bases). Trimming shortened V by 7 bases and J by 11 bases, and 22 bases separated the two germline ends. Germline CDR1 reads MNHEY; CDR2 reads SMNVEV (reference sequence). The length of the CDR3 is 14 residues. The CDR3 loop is CASNPVGSGFVQYF. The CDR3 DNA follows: TGTGCCAGCAATCCCGTCGGAAGCGGGTTTGTGCAGTATTTT.

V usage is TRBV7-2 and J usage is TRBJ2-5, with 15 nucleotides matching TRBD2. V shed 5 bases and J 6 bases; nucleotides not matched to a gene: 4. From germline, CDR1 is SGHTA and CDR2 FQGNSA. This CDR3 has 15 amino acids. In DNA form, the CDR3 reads TGTGCCAGCAGCCCCGGGACTAGCGGGGGGAAGACCCAGTACTTC. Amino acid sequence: CASSPGTSGGKTQYF.

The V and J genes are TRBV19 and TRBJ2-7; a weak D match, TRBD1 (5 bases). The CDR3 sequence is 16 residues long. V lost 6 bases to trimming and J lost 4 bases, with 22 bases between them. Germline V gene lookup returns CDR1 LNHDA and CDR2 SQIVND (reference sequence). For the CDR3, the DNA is TGTGCCAGTAGACCCACAACCTCGACAGTCACATACGAGCAGTACTTC. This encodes CASRPTTSTVTYEQYF.

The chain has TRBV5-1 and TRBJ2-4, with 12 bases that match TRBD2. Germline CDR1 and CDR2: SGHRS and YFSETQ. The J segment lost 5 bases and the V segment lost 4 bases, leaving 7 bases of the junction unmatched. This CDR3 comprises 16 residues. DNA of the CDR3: TGCGCCAGCAGCCCCCAACTAGCGGGGGGCCAAAACATTCAGTACTTC. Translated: CASSPQLAGGQNIQYF.

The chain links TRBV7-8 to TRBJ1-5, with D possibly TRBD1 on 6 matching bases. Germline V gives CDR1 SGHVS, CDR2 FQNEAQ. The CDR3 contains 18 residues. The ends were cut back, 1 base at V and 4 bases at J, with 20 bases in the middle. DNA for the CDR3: TGTGCCAGCAGCTTAGGCTCAGGGGCGGCTTATGATAATCAGCCCCAGCATTTT. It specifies CASSLGSGAAYDNQPQHF.

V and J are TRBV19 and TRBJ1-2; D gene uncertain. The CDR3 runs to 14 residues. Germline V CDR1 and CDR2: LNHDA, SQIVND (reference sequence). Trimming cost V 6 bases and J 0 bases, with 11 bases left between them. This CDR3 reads CASSPGPTNYGYTF. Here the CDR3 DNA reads TGTGCCAGTAGCCCAGGCCCCACTAACTATGGCTACACCTTC.

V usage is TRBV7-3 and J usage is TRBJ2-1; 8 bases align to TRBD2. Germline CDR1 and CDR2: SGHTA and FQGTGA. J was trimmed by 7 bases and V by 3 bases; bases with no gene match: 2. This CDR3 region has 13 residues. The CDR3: CASSFGGANEQFF. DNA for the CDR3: TGTGCCAGCAGCTTCGGGGGGGCAAATGAGCAGTTCTTC. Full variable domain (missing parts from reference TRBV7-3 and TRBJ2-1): GAGVSQTPSNKVTEKGKYVELRCDPISGHTALYWYRQSLGQGPEFLIYFQGTGAADDSGLPNDRFFAVRPEGSVSTLKIQRTERGDSAVYLCASSFGGANEQFFGPGTRLTVL.

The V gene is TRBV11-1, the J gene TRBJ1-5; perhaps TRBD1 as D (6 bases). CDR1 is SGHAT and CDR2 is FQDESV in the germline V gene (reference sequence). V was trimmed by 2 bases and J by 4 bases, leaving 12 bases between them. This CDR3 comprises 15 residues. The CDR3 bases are TGTGCCAGCAGCTTATCTGGGGGCAGTAATCAGCCCCAGCATTTT. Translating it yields CASSLSGGSNQPQHF.

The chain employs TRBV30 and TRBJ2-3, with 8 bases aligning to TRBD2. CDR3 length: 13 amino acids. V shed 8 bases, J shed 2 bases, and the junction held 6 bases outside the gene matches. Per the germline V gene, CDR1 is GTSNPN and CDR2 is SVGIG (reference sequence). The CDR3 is CAVSGGYTDTQYF. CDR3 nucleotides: TGTGCCGTTTCGGGGGGGTACACAGATACGCAGTATTTT.

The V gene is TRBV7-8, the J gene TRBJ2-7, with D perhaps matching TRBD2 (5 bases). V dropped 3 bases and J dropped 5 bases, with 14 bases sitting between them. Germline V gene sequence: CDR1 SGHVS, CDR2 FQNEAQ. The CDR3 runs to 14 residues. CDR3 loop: CASSFYEGADEQYF. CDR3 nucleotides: TGTGCCAGCAGCTTTTATGAGGGTGCTGACGAGCAGTACTTC.

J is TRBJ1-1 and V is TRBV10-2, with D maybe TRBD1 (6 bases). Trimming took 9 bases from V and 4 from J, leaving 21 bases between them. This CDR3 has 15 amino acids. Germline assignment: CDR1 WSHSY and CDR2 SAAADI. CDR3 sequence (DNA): TGCGCCAGTTGTAAAACAGGGCTCACTTTCACTGAAGCTTTCTTT. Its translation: CASCKTGLTFTEAFF.

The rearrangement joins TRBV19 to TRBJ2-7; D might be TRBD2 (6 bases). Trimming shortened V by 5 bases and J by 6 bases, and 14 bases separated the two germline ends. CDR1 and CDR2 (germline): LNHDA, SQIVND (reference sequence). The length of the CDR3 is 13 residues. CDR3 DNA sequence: TGTGCCAGTAGTGTGGGGCGGGGAAGCGAGCAGTACTTC. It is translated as CASSVGRGSEQYF.

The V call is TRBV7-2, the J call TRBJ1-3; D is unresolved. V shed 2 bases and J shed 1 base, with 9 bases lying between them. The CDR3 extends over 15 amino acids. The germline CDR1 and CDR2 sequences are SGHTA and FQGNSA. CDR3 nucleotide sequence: TGTGCCAGCAGCTTATCTGGGCATTCTGGAAACACCATATATTTT. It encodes CASSLSGHSGNTIYF. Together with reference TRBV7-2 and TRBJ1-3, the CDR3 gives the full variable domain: GAGVSQSPSNKVTEKGKDVELRCDPISGHTALYWYRQSLGQGLEFLIYFQGNSAPDKSGLPSDRFSAERTGGSVSTLTIQRTQQEDSAVYLCASSLSGHSGNTIYFGEGSWLTVV.

CDR3 sequence reads: CAISPRGGDTGELFF. The CDR3 DNA reads as TGTGCCATCAGCCCGCGGGGGGGGGACACCGGGGAGCTGTTTTTT. This chain connects TRBV10-3 to TRBJ2-2; 9 bases fit TRBD2. This CDR3 spans 15 amino acids. The V and J ends lost 6 bases and 3 bases, in that order; junction bases with no gene match: 5. Per germline, CDR1 ENHRY and CDR2 SYGVKD.

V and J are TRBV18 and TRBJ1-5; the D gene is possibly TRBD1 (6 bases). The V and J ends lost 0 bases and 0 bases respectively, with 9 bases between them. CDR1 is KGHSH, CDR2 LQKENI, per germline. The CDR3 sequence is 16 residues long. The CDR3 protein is CASSPPTGTSNQPQHF. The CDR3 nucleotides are TGTGCCAGCTCACCACCGACAGGCACTAGCAATCAGCCCCAGCATTTT.

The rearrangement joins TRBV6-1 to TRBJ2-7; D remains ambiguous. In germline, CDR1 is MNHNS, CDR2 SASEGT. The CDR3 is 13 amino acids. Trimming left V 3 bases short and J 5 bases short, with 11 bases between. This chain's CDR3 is CASSDTQFNEQYF. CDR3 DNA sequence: TGTGCCAGCAGTGATACCCAGTTCAACGAGCAGTACTTC.

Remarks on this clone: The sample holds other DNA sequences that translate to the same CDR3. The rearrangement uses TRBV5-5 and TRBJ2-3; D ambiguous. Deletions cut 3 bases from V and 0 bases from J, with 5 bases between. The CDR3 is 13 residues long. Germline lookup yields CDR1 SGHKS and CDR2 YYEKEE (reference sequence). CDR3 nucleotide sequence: TGTGCCAGCAGCTCCTCTAGCACAGATACGCAGTATTTT. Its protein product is CASSSSSTDTQYF. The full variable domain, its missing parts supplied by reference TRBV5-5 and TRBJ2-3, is DAGVTQSPTHLIKTRGQQVTLRCSPISGHKSVSWYQQVLGQGPQFIFQYYEKEERGRGNFPDRFSARQFPNYSSELNVNALLLGDSALYLCASSSSSTDTQYFGPGTRLTVL.

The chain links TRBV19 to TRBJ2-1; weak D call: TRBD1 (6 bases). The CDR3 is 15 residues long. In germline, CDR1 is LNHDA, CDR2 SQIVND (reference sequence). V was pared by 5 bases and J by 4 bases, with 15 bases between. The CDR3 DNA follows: TGTGCCAGTAGTGGCGCAGGGGCACGGTACAATGAGCAGTTCTTC. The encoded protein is CASSGAGARYNEQFF.

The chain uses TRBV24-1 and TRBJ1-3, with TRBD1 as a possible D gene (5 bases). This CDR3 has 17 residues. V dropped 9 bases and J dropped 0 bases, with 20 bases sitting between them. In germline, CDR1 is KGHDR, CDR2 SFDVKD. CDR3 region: CATLNQDRPISGNTIYF. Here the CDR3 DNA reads TGTGCCACCCTAAACCAAGACAGACCCATCTCTGGAAACACCATATATTTT.

CDR3 protein: CSAQTNPQETQYF. CDR3 nucleotide sequence: TGCAGCGCTCAAACTAACCCGCAAGAGACCCAGTACTTC. The chain has TRBV29-1 and TRBJ2-5, with unresolved D. The ends were cut back, 7 bases at V and 2 bases at J, with 14 bases in the middle. From germline, CDR1 is SQVTM and CDR2 ANQGSEA. This CDR3 spans 13 amino acids.

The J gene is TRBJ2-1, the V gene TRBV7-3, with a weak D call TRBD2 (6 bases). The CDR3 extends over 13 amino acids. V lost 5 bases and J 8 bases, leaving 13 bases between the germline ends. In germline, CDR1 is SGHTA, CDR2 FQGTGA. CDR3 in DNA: TGTGCCAGCAGCCCTACGGGAGAAGATGAGCAGTTCTTC. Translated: CASSPTGEDEQFF.